The entry below describes one TCR beta chain. What it recognizes is unknown. These data belong to a study of T-cell reconstitution after alpha-beta-depleted transplantation in children. The CDR3 extends over 14 amino acids. Losses at the gene ends were 8 bases for V and 5 bases for J; bases not matched to a gene: 10. Germline CDR1 and CDR2: MNHEY and SMNVEV (reference sequence). Study conclusions and caveats: Elevated TCRbeta diversity at day 60 was traced, in some patients, to surviving recipient T cells and thymic progenitors. As was reported, about two months after transplant, alpha-beta T cells came from several hundred expanded graft clones.

Preparation of the TCRbeta library was carried out with unique molecular identifiers. TCRdb reprocessed the PCR reads via MiXCR and lists one record per CDR3 protein. This sample carries 700,000 or so distinct CDR3 sequences, about 12% of them seen once, and the ten largest clones take 0.79%. The TCR originated in a girl aged 2-15 years with congenital amegakaryocytic thrombocytopenia, due to receive a stem cell transplant. The V gene is TRBV27, the J gene TRBJ2-7, with 9 bases matching TRBD2. The sample in question was PBMCs, obtained before TCRalphabeta/CD19-depleted stem cell transplant. In DNA, the CDR3 is TGTGCCAGCGGACGGGGACTAGCTGATGACGAGCAGTACTTC. Encoded protein: CASGRGLADDEQYF.